One sample yielded the 24 T cell receptor beta chains listed below, sequenced in a study of T cell responses to AZD1222 COVID-19 vaccine. Sequencing was performed with immunoSEQ multiplex PCR; in TCRdb, only in-frame clones are kept and a portion is missing. This table has 130,000 or so clones, around 92% appearing once. The source material was peripheral blood, sampled on day 0 of AZD1222 vaccination. These TCRs come from an adult in good health.

In the case of this clone: The same CDR3 can be traced to other DNA sequences in this sample. The rearrangement joins TRBV27 to TRBJ2-7; no reliable D call. The CDR3 contains 13 residues. CDR1 is MNHEY and CDR2 is SMNVEV in the germline V gene (reference sequence). Trimming left V 6 bases short and J 3 bases short, with 12 bases between. CDR3: CASSLGPHYEQYF. In DNA, the CDR3 is TGTGCCAGCAGCTTAGGACCGCACTACGAGCAGTACTTC.

This chain uses TRBV28 with TRBJ2-1; unclear D gene. The CDR3 spans 12 residues. The ends were cut back, 5 bases at V and 6 bases at J, with 8 bases in the middle. CDR1 and CDR2 (germline): MDHEN, SYDVKM. The CDR3: CASSPLINEQFF. The CDR3 coding sequence is TGTGCCAGCAGTCCCTTAATCAATGAGCAGTTCTTC. The full variable domain, with the rest looked up from reference TRBV28 and TRBJ2-1, is DVKVTQSSRYLVKRTGEKVFLECVQDMDHENMFWYRQDPGLGLRLIYFSYDVKMKEKGDIPEGYSVSREKKERFSLILESASTNQTSMYLCASSPLINEQFFGPGTRLTVL.

The chain employs TRBV10-3 and TRBJ1-5; 11 nucleotides line up with TRBD1. The CDR3 consists of 15 residues. V shed 4 bases and J 2 bases; nucleotides not matched to a gene: 1. Per germline, CDR1 ENHRY and CDR2 SYGVKD. CDR3 protein: CAISGTGGGNQPQHF. CDR3 DNA sequence: TGTGCCATCAGTGGGACAGGGGGCGGCAATCAGCCCCAGCATTTT.

The count of this clone is one. The V and J genes are TRBV2 and TRBJ2-7, with D tentatively TRBD2 (7 bases). Germline lookup yields CDR1 SNHLY and CDR2 FYNNEI. V lost 10 bases and J lost 2, with 21 bases in between. CDR3 length equals 15 residues. The CDR3: CAIHQGLAGAYEQYF. The DNA for the CDR3 is TGTGCCATCCATCAGGGGTTGGCGGGAGCCTACGAGCAGTACTTC.

This clone occurred once. The identical CDR3 is also encoded by other nucleotide sequences in the sample. J is TRBJ1-4 and V is TRBV3-1 (or the pseudogene TRBV3-2); 9 positions match TRBD1. V dropped 5 bases and J dropped 4; count of bases not matched to a gene: 5. The V gene's germline CDR1 is LGHDT and CDR2 YNNKEL (reference sequence). The CDR3 totals 15 residues. CDR3 sequence reads: CASSLQGAGNEKLFF. CDR3 in DNA: TGTGCCAGCAGCTTACAGGGGGCGGGTAATGAAAAACTGTTTTTT.

The rearrangement links TRBV4-3 to TRBJ2-7; D gene uncertain. Trimming left V 0 bases short and J 3 bases short, with 12 bases between. The length of the CDR3 is 15 residues. Germline CDR1 reads LGHNA; CDR2 reads YSLEER. DNA for the CDR3: TGCGCCAGCAGCCAAGATTTATCCATTCTCTACGAGCAGTACTTC. It yields the protein CASSQDLSILYEQYF.

The chain joins TRBV6-2 or TRBV6-3 to TRBJ1-2; D is possibly TRBD1 (5 bases). The CDR3 totals 13 residues. CDR1 is MNHEY, CDR2 SVGEGT, per germline. V dropped 5 bases and J dropped 3 bases, with 10 bases sitting between them. The CDR3 loop is CASSPGWYYGYTF. CDR3 DNA sequence: TGTGCCAGCAGTCCAGGGTGGTACTATGGCTACACCTTC.

V and J are TRBV2 and TRBJ1-4; unclear D gene. V was shortened by 2 bases and J by 4 bases, with 14 bases between the two germline ends. Per the germline V gene, CDR1 is SNHLY and CDR2 is FYNNEI. This CDR3 spans 16 amino acids. Written as DNA, the CDR3 is TGTGCCAGCAGTGAATCAGTTGGCAACCTTAATGAAAAACTGTTTTTT. This sequence encodes CASSESVGNLNEKLFF.

The chain's CDR3 is CASRGAGANTEAFF. The DNA of the CDR3 is TGTGCCAGCAGAGGTGCAGGGGCGAACACTGAAGCTTTCTTT. V usage is TRBV2 and J usage is TRBJ1-1; D might be TRBD1 (6 bases). The V end lost 6 bases, the J end lost 1 base, and 12 bases lay between the germline ends. CDR1 and CDR2 from the germline V gene are SNHLY and FYNNEI. There are 14 residues in the CDR3. The complete variable domain, with remaining parts taken from reference TRBV2 and TRBJ1-1, reads EPEVTQTPSHQVTQMGQEVILRCVPISNHLYFYWYRQILGQKVEFLVSFYNNEISEKSEIFDDQFSVERPDGSNFTLKIRSTKLEDSAMYFCASRGAGANTEAFFGQGTRLTVV.

The chain is built from TRBV7-6 and TRBJ1-4; D is uncertain. Germline V gives CDR1 SGHVS, CDR2 FNYEAQ. Trimming took 2 bases from V and 1 from J, leaving 8 bases between them. There are 15 residues in the CDR3. The CDR3 here is CASSLRRVTNEKLFF. The CDR3, as DNA: TGTGCCAGCAGCTTACGGAGAGTAACTAATGAAAAACTGTTTTTT.

The count of this clone is one. The rearrangement uses TRBV25-1 and TRBJ1-2; no clear D gene. Trimming pared 5 bases from V and 2 bases from J, leaving 3 bases between. This CDR3 comprises 11 residues. Germline CDR1 reads MGHDK; CDR2 reads SYGVNS. This CDR3 reads CASSQNYGYTF. The DNA of the CDR3 is TGTGCCAGCAGTCAGAACTATGGCTACACCTTC.

The chain has TRBV19 and TRBJ1-3; D not certain. The CDR3 contains 13 residues. The germline V gene encodes CDR1 LNHDA and CDR2 SQIVND (reference sequence). Trimming took off 3 bases at V and 5 bases at J, with 8 bases between the two ends. Here the CDR3 reads CASSISGRNTIYF. CDR3 bases: TGTGCCAGTAGTATCTCAGGACGAAACACCATATATTTT.

The CDR3 sequence: CASSSRSSGRPYNEQFF. CDR3 nucleotides: TGTGCCAGCAGCTCGCGATCTAGCGGGAGGCCCTACAATGAGCAGTTCTTC. The chain couples TRBV5-4 to TRBJ2-1; TRBD2 matches 11 bases. Germline V gene sequence: CDR1 SGHNT, CDR2 YYREEE (reference sequence). The CDR3 runs 17 residues. Trimming cost V 3 bases and J 2 bases; bases outside gene matches: 7.

The V call is TRBV11-2, the J call TRBJ2-3; 7 bases fit TRBD1. The CDR3 is made up of 15 amino acids. J lost 0 bases, V lost 4 bases, and 4 bases had no gene match. The germline gives CDR1 SGHAT, CDR2 FQNNGV. This chain's CDR3 is CASSSHRGSTDTQYF. The DNA of the CDR3 is TGTGCCAGCAGCTCACACAGGGGAAGCACAGATACGCAGTATTTT.

This clone came up once. The chain joins TRBV28 to TRBJ2-1; the D gene is possibly TRBD2 (5 bases). Trimming cost V 1 base and J 5 bases, with 9 bases left between them. Germline CDR1 is MDHEN and CDR2 is SYDVKM. The CDR3 is 14 residues long. This CDR3 reads CASSLFKRNNEQFF. CDR3 DNA sequence: TGTGCCAGCAGTTTATTCAAGCGGAACAATGAGCAGTTCTTC.

V gene TRBV3-1 (or the pseudogene TRBV3-2) combines with J gene TRBJ2-1; 11 positions match TRBD2. J was trimmed by 4 bases and V by 4 bases; bases with no gene match: 3. The germline gives CDR1 LGHDT, CDR2 YNNKEL (reference sequence). The CDR3 sequence is 15 residues long. CDR3 protein: CASSLAGGHYNEQFF. The DNA for the CDR3 is TGTGCCAGCAGCCTAGCGGGGGGGCATTACAATGAGCAGTTCTTC.

The chain combines TRBV7-9 with TRBJ1-4, with D possibly matching TRBD1 (6 bases). This CDR3 spans 15 amino acids. V dropped 7 bases and J dropped 8 bases, with 20 bases sitting between them. Per germline, CDR1 SEHNR and CDR2 FQNEAQ (reference sequence). The CDR3 DNA reads TGTGCCAGCACCAAGGGGGGGGCTTTGGAAGAAAAACTGTTTTTT. Protein sequence: CASTKGGALEEKLFF.

V and J are TRBV25-1 and TRBJ1-2; D not resolved. The CDR3 runs 14 residues. Trimming removed 0 bases from V and 6 bases from J, with 11 bases in between. Germline V gives CDR1 MGHDK, CDR2 SYGVNS. CDR3 protein: CASSEYRGWDGYTF. CDR3 coding DNA: TGTGCCAGCAGTGAATATCGAGGCTGGGATGGCTACACCTTC.

The chain uses TRBV2 and TRBJ1-2; D call uncertain. This CDR3 comprises 14 residues. V was trimmed by 3 bases and J by 5 bases, leaving 13 bases between them. The V gene's germline CDR1 is SNHLY and CDR2 FYNNEI. The CDR3 loop is CASSDSRTEYGYTF. Here the CDR3 DNA reads TGTGCCAGCAGTGATAGTAGGACGGAATATGGCTACACCTTC.

V usage is TRBV19 and J usage is TRBJ1-1; D uncertain. The CDR3 length is 13 residues. Germline loops: CDR1 LNHDA, CDR2 SQIVND (reference sequence). Trimming left V 3 bases short and J 1 base short, with 6 bases between. The CDR3 loop reads CASSITRNTEAFF. In nucleotides, the CDR3 is TGTGCCAGTAGTATCACGCGGAACACTGAAGCTTTCTTT.

This chain connects TRBV7-9 to TRBJ2-5; D call uncertain. CDR3 length: 13 residues. Germline V gives CDR1 SEHNR, CDR2 FQNEAQ (reference sequence). V was pared by 4 bases and J by 3 bases, with 9 bases between. CDR3 sequence reads: CASSSPWEETQYF. The DNA for the CDR3 is TGTGCCAGCAGCTCACCTTGGGAAGAGACCCAGTACTTC.

This chain joins TRBV9 and TRBJ1-4; D is undetermined. This CDR3 spans 15 amino acids. V was shortened by 0 bases and J by 5 bases, with 11 bases between the two germline ends. CDR1 is SGDLS, CDR2 YYNGEE, per germline. CDR3 region: CASSVVTGYNEKLFF. The CDR3 DNA reads TGTGCCAGCAGCGTAGTTACGGGTTACAATGAAAAACTGTTTTTT.

The V and J genes are TRBV5-1 and TRBJ1-6, with 9 bases lining up with TRBD1. Germline CDR1 reads SGHRS; CDR2 reads YFSETQ. The CDR3 is 14 amino acids. V lost 7 bases to trimming and J lost 2 bases; unmatched junction nucleotides: 1. The CDR3 region is CASGQGPYNSPLHF. The CDR3 DNA reads as TGCGCCAGCGGACAGGGGCCCTATAATTCACCCCTCCACTTT. The whole variable domain, filled in from reference TRBV5-1 and TRBJ1-6, reads KAGVTQTPRYLIKTRGQQVTLSCSPISGHRSVSWYQQTPGQGLQFLFEYFSETQRNKGNFPGRFSGRQFSNSRSEMNVSTLELGDSALYLCASGQGPYNSPLHFGNGTRLTVT.

The chain uses TRBV5-3 and TRBJ1-5; tentatively, D is TRBD1 (5 bases). TRBV5-3 is labeled an ORF, and its function is uncertain. The CDR3 sequence is 16 residues long. Trimming stripped 4 bases from V and 0 bases from J, with 14 bases between. This CDR3 is CARSSRQLYSNQPQHF. The CDR3 DNA reads TGTGCCAGAAGCAGTCGACAGCTTTATAGCAATCAGCCCCAGCATTTT.